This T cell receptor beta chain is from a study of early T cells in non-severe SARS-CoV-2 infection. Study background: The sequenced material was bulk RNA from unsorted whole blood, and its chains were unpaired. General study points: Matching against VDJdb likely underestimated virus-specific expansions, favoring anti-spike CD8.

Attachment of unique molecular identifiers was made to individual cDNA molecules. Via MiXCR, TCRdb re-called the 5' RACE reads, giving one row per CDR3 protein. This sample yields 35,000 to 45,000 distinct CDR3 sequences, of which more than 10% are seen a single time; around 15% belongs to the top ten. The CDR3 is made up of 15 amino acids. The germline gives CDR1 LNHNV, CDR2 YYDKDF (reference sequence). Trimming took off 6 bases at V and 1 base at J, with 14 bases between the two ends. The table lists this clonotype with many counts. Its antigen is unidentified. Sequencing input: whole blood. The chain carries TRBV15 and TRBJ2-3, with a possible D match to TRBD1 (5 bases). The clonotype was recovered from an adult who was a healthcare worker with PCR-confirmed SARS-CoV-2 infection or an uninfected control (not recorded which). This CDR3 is CATSSRGLRTDTQYF. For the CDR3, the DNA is TGTGCCACCAGTTCTAGGGGATTACGCACAGATACGCAGTATTTT. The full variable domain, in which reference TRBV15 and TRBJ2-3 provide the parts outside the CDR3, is DAMVIQNPRYQVTQFGKPVTLSCSQTLNHNVMYWYQQKSSQAPKLLFHYYDKDFNNEADTPDNFQSRRPNTSFCFLDIRSPGLGDTAMYLCATSSRGLRTDTQYFGPGTRLTVL.